The 2 T cell receptor beta chains in this list originate from one sample, sequenced in a study of cytomegalovirus exposure and HLA in healthy donors. Primers for the PCR totalled 60 Vbeta and 13 Jbeta. Generated by immunoSEQ multiplex PCR, the TCRdb table keeps only in-frame clones and is missing some. The listing contains over 55,000 clones. The sample consisted of PBMCs. The receptor set was obtained from a male donor in good health and CMV-seronegative.

The genes are TRBV6-1 and TRBJ1-6, with D maybe TRBD1 (6 bases). Germline CDR1 reads MNHNS; CDR2 reads SASEGT. The germline V and J ends were trimmed by 8 bases and 8 bases, with 19 bases remaining between them. The CDR3 loop spans 15 amino acids. For the CDR3, the DNA is TGTGCCAGCGAACGAACAGGGTATCAGGATTCACCCCTCCACTTT. It translates to CASERTGYQDSPLHF.

The chain recombines TRBV7-3 with TRBJ2-7, with D maybe TRBD1 (6 bases). The CDR3 is 15 residues long. Germline-derived CDR1 and CDR2 are SGHTA and FQGTGA. Trimming shortened V by 1 base and J by 3 bases, and 13 bases separated the two germline ends. CDR3 amino acids: CASSLNPSGDYEQYF. CDR3 nucleotides: TGTGCCAGCAGCTTAAATCCCTCAGGGGACTACGAGCAGTACTTC.